Below, 10 T cell receptor beta chains from the same sample are listed, as sequenced in a study of shared clonotypes between healthy human individuals. Profiled with immunoSEQ multiplex PCR; TCRdb holds only in-frame clones, not every one. The repertoire has approximately 1.5 million clones, 95% to 99% of them found once; the top ten carry 0.4% to 0.45%. Sequencing input: naive CD4+ T cells sorted from blood. Noted subset: CD45RA+ positively selected. All receptors derive from a man aged 25 to 40 in good health.

This clone turned up a few times. This chain uses TRBV5-4 with TRBJ2-1; 11 bases line up with TRBD2. CDR1 SGHNT and CDR2 YYREEE come from the germline V gene (reference sequence). V gave up 4 bases and J gave up 11 bases; unmatched junction bases: 2. The CDR3 consists of 12 residues. The CDR3 spells CASSGTSGQQFF. The CDR3 coding sequence is TGTGCCAGCAGCGGGACTAGCGGTCAGCAGTTCTTC.

The chain recombines TRBV7-9 with TRBJ2-3; 8 nucleotides line up with TRBD2. The junction had 5 bases not matched to a gene; V was cut back by 2 bases and J by 7 bases. Germline V gene sequence: CDR1 SEHNR, CDR2 FQNEAQ (reference sequence). The CDR3 loop spans 14 amino acids. The CDR3 loop reads CASSLPGLVNTQYF. For the CDR3, the DNA is TGTGCCAGCAGCTTACCGGGACTAGTTAATACGCAGTATTTT. Variable domain in full (rest from reference TRBV7-9 and TRBJ2-3): DTGVSQNPRHKITKRGQNVTFRCDPISEHNRLYWYRQTLGQGPEFLTYFQNEAQLEKSRLLSDRFSAERPKGSFSTLEIQRTEQGDSAMYLCASSLPGLVNTQYFGPGTRLTVL.

J is TRBJ2-7 and V is TRBV18; D is possibly TRBD1 (6 bases). Trimming removed 6 bases at V and 3 bases at J, with 21 bases between. The CDR3 length is 16 residues. Germline values: CDR1 KGHSH, CDR2 LQKENI. The CDR3 DNA reads as TGTGCCAGCTCTCAGATCCCGGGACACAGCCTCTACGAGCAGTACTTC. Protein: CASSQIPGHSLYEQYF.

This rearrangement joins TRBV6-4 to TRBJ2-1, with D possibly called TRBD1 or TRBD2 (5 bases each). Germline values: CDR1 MRHNA, CDR2 SNTAGT. The V end was cut by 4 bases, the J end by 3 bases, with 16 bases between. CDR3 length: 16 amino acids. CDR3 nucleotides: TGTGCCAGCAGTGCGCAGGGACGAGGGTACTACAATGAGCAGTTCTTC. This codes for CASSAQGRGYYNEQFF.

DNA for the CDR3: TGCGCCAGCAGCCAAGCCCTGGGGACGAGATACAATGAGCAGTTCTTC. This encodes CASSQALGTRYNEQFF. The V and J genes are TRBV4-3 and TRBJ2-1; D assignment may be TRBD1 or TRBD2 (5 bases each). V lost 1 base and J lost 4, with 14 bases in between. CDR3 length: 16 amino acids. Germline V gene sequence: CDR1 LGHNA, CDR2 YSLEER.

The genes are TRBV2 and TRBJ2-2, with TRBD2 as a possible D gene (6 bases). V was cut by 2 bases and J by 4 bases, with 11 bases left in between. CDR3 length: 15 amino acids. The germline gives CDR1 SNHLY, CDR2 FYNNEI. CDR3 DNA sequence: TGTGCCAGCAGTGAAACGGGAGTTGGCACCGGGGAGCTGTTTTTT. The encoded protein is CASSETGVGTGELFF.

The chain uses TRBV6-6 and TRBJ2-6; D is possibly TRBD2 (5 bases). CDR1 is MNHNY, CDR2 SVGAGI, per germline (reference sequence). Trimming took off 7 bases at V and 2 bases at J, with 12 bases between the two ends. This CDR3 has 15 residues. The CDR3 protein is CASTKSGTGANVLTF. The CDR3 bases are TGTGCCAGCACCAAGTCGGGAACTGGGGCCAACGTCCTGACTTTC.

The rearrangement joins TRBV7-8 to TRBJ2-3; 11 positions agree with TRBD2. The length of the CDR3 is 21 residues. Germline V gene sequence: CDR1 SGHVS, CDR2 FQNEAQ. V lost 5 bases and J lost 0; bases outside the gene matches: 19. The CDR3 DNA reads as TGTGCCAGCAGCCGATGGCCTAGGGCGGGACTAGCGGTATCTAGCACAGATACGCAGTATTTT. Encoded protein: CASSRWPRAGLAVSSTDTQYF. Based on the CDR3 plus reference TRBV7-8 and TRBJ2-3, the full variable domain is GAGVSQSPRYKVAKRGQDVALRCDPISGHVSLFWYQQALGQGPEFLTYFQNEAQLDKSGLPSDRFFAERPEGSVSTLKIQRTQQEDSAVYLCASSRWPRAGLAVSSTDTQYFGPGTRLTVL.

The J gene is TRBJ2-5, the V gene TRBV7-9; no definite D call. The CDR3 contains 12 residues. Germline CDR1 is SEHNR and CDR2 is FQNEAQ (reference sequence). Trimming removed 11 bases at V and 5 bases at J, with 15 bases between. CDR3 sequence (DNA): TGTGCCCAGAGGACGGGTGATGAGACCCAGTACTTC. Protein: CAQRTGDETQYF. Looking up the rest from reference TRBV7-9 and TRBJ2-5 gives the full variable domain: DTGVSQNPRHKITKRGQNVTFRCDPISEHNRLYWYRQTLGQGPEFLTYFQNEAQLEKSRLLSDRFSAERPKGSFSTLEIQRTEQGDSAMYLCAQRTGDETQYFGPGTRLLVL.

Only one count was recorded for this clone. For the CDR3, the DNA is TGCGCCAGCAGCCAAGTTCAGTCATGGGGGGCAGGGGAAAAACTGTTTTTT. Translation gives CASSQVQSWGAGEKLFF. The rearrangement joins TRBV4-3 to TRBJ1-4; tentative D call: TRBD1 (6 bases). In germline, CDR1 is LGHNA, CDR2 YSLEER. The CDR3 sequence is 17 residues long. The V and J ends lost 1 base and 8 bases respectively, with 20 bases between them.